This T cell receptor beta chain came from a study of identical twins. This clonotype was found many times. MiXCR, run by TCRdb on the 5' RACE reads, gives a single entry per CDR3 protein. The sample gives 250,000 or so distinct CDR3 sequences, approximately 8.6% of which show up once; approximately 3% is in the top ten. CDR3 size: 14 residues. Germline CDR1 MNHEY, CDR2 SVGEGT. V gave up 11 bases and J gave up 0 bases; unmatched junction bases: 6. The sample was also linked to a second study, of yellow fever vaccine responses in identical twins.

The chain carries TRBV6-2 or TRBV6-3 and TRBJ2-3; TRBD2 matches at 9 bases. The TCR sequence derives from a woman aged 18-35 years in good health. The sequencing input was CD8+ T cells sorted from blood. This CDR3 is CAAAGTSSTDTQYF. CDR3 nucleotides: TGTGCCGCCGCCGGGACTAGCAGCACAGATACGCAGTATTTT.